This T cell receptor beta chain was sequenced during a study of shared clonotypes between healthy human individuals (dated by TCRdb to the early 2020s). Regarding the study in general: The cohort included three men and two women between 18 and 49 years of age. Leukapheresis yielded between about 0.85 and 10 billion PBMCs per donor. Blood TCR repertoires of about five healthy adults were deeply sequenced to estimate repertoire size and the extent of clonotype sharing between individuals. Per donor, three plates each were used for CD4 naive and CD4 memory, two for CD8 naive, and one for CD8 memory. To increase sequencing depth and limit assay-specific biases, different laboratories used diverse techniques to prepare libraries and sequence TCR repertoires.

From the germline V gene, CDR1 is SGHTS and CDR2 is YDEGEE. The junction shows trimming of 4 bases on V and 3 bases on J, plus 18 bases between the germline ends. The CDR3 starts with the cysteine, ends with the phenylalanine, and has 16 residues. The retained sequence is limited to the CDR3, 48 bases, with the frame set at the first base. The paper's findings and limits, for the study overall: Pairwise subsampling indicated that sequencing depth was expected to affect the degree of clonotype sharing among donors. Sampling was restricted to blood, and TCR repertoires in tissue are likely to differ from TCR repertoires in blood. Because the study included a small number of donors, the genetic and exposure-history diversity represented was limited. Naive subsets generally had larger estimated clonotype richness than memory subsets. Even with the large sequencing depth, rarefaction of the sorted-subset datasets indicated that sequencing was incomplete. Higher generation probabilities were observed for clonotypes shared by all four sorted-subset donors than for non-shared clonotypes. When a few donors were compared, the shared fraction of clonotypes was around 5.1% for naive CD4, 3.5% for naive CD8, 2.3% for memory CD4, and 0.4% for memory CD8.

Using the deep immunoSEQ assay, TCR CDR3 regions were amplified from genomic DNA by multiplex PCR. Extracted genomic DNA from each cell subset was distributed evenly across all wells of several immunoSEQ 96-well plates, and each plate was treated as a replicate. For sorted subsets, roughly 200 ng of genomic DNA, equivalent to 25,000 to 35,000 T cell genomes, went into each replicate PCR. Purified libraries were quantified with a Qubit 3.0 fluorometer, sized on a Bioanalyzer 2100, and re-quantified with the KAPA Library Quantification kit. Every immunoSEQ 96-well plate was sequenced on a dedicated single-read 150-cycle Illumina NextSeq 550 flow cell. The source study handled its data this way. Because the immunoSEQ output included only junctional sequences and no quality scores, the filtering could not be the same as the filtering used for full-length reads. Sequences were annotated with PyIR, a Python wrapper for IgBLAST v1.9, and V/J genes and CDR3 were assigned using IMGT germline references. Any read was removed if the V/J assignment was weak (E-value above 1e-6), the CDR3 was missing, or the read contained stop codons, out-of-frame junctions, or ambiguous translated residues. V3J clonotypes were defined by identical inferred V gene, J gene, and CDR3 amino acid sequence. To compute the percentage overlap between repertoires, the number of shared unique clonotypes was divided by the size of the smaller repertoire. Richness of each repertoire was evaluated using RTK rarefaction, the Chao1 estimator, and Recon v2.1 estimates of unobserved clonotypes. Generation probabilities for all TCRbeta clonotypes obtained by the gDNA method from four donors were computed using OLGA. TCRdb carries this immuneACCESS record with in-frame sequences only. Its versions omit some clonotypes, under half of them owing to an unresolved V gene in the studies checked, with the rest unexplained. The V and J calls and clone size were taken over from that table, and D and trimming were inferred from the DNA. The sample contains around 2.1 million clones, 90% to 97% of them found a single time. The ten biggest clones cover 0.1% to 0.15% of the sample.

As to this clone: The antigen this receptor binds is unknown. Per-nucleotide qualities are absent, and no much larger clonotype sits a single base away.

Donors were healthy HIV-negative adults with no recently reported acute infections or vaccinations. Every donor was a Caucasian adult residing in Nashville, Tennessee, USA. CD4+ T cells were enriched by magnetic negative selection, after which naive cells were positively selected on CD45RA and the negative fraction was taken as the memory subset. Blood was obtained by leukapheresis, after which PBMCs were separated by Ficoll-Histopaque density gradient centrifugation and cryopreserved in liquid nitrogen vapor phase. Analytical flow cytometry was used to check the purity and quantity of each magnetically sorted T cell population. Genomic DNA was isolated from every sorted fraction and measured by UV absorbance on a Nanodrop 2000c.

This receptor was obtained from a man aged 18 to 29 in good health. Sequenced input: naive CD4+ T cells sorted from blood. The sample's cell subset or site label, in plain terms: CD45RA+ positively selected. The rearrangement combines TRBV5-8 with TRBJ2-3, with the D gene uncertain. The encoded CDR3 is CASSPGRFHLTDTQYF. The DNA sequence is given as TGTGCCAGCAGCCCTGGCAGGTTCCATTTAACAGATACGCAGTATTTT.